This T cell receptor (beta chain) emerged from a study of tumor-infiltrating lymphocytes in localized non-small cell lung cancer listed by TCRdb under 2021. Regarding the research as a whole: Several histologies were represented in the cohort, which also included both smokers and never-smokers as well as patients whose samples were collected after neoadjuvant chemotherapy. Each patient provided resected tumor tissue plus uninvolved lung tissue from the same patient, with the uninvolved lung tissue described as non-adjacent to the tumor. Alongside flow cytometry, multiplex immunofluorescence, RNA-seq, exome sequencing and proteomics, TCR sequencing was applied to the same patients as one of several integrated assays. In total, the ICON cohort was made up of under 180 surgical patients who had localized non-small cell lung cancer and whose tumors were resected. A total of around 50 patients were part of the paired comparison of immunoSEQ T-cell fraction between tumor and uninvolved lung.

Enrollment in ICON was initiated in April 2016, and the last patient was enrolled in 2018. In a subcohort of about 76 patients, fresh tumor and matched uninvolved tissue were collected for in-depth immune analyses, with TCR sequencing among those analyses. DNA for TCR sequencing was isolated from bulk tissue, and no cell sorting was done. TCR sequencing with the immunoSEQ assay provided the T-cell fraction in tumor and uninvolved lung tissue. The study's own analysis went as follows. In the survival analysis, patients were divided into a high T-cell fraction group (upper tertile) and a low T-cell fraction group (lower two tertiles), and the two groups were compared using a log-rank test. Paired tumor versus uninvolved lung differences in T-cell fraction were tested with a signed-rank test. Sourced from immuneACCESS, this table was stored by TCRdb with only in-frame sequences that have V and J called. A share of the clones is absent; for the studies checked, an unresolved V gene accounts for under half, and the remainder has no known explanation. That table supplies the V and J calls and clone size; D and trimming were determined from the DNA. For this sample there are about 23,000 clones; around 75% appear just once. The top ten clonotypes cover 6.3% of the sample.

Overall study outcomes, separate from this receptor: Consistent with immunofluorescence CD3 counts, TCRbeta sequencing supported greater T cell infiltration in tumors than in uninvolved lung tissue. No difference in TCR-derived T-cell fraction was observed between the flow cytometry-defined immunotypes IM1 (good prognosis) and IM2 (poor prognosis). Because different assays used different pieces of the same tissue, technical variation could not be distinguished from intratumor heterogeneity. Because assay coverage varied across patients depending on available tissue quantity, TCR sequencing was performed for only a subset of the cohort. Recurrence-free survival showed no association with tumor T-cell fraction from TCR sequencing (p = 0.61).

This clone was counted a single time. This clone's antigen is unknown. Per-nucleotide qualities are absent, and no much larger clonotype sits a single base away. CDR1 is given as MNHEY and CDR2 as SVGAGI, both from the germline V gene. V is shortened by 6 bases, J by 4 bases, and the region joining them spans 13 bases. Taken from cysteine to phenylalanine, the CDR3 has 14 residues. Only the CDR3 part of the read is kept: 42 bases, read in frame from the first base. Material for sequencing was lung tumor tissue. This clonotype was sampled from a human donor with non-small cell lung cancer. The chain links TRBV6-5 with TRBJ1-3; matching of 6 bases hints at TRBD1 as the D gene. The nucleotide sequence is TGTGCCAGCAGAAACGGACAGTTCGGAAACACCATATATTTT. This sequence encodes CASRNGQFGNTIYF.